Each of the 15 T cell receptor beta chains below was sequenced from the same sample in a study of blood T cell repertoires in COVID-19. Clones were read by immunoSEQ multiplex PCR, and TCRdb kept only the in-frame ones, dropping some. This sample yields fewer than 150,000 clones, of which about four fifths are seen a single time; 13% belongs to the top ten. Material for sequencing was peripheral blood. Receptors originate from a human donor in a cohort sampled during active COVID-19.

The chain uses TRBV7-8 and TRBJ1-5; 7 bases are a match to TRBD1. After removal of 5 bases from V and 4 bases from J, the junction contained 11 bases not matched to a gene. Germline V gene lookup returns CDR1 SGHVS and CDR2 FQNEAQ. This CDR3 contains 16 residues. CDR3 amino acids: CASSPWDSLNNQPQHF. In nucleotides, the CDR3 is TGTGCCAGCAGCCCCTGGGACAGCCTAAATAATCAGCCCCAGCATTTT.

The chain couples TRBV6-5 to TRBJ1-1; no definite D call. The CDR3 consists of 10 residues. Germline CDR1 and CDR2: MNHEY and SVGAGI. Trimming stripped 7 bases from V and 4 bases from J, with 4 bases between. CDR3 coding DNA: TGTGCCAGCATAGTCACTGAAGCTTTCTTT. It yields the protein CASIVTEAFF.

This chain connects TRBV5-1 to TRBJ1-2; D is possibly TRBD1 (6 bases). This CDR3 has 15 residues. V shed 1 base and J shed 3 bases, with 13 bases lying between them. CDR1 and CDR2 from the germline V gene are SGHRS and YFSETQ. The CDR3 is CASSLSRGGDYGYTF. The CDR3 region has the DNA TGCGCCAGCAGCTTGAGCAGGGGAGGGGACTATGGCTACACCTTC.

The chain combines TRBV2 with TRBJ2-7, with a weak D call TRBD1 (5 bases). The ends were cut back, 6 bases at V and 5 bases at J, with 20 bases in the middle. The germline gives CDR1 SNHLY, CDR2 FYNNEI. The CDR3 runs to 15 residues. The CDR3 region is CASRADRELLHEQYF. The DNA of the CDR3 is TGTGCCAGCAGGGCCGACAGAGAACTACTACACGAGCAGTACTTC.

The V gene is TRBV7-9, the J gene TRBJ2-5, with 13 bases matching TRBD2. The CDR3 consists of 16 residues. Trimming took 4 bases from V and 0 from J; bases not matched to a gene: 2. The germline V gene encodes CDR1 SEHNR and CDR2 FQNEAQ (reference sequence). CDR3 sequence reads: CASSSTSGGYQETQYF. CDR3 nucleotide sequence: TGTGCCAGCAGCTCGACTAGCGGGGGGTACCAAGAGACCCAGTACTTC.

The chain recombines TRBV6-6 with TRBJ1-1; 7 nucleotides align to TRBD1. CDR1 is MNHNY and CDR2 is SVGAGI in the germline V gene (reference sequence). With 0 bases clipped from V and 4 bases from J, the junction kept 8 bases outside the gene matches. This CDR3 contains 16 residues. The CDR3 loop is CASSYSDREDITEAFF. Here the CDR3 DNA reads TGTGCCAGCAGTTACTCCGACAGGGAGGATATCACTGAAGCTTTCTTT.

The rearrangement links TRBV5-1 to TRBJ1-5, with a tentative D call TRBD1 (6 bases). Germline V lookup: CDR1 SGHRS, CDR2 YFSETQ. This CDR3 is 15 amino acids long. Trimming took off 4 bases at V and 0 bases at J, with 11 bases between the two ends. In DNA form, the CDR3 reads TGCGCCAGCAGCCCCACAGGGTATAGCAATCAGCCCCAGCATTTT. Its protein product is CASSPTGYSNQPQHF.

In nucleotides, the CDR3 is TGTGCCAGCTCACCCGACAGATACGAGCAGTACTTC. Translation: CASSPDRYEQYF. J is TRBJ2-7 and V is TRBV18; tentatively, D is TRBD1 (5 bases). CDR1 is KGHSH, CDR2 LQKENI, per germline. Trimming took 3 bases from V and 4 from J, leaving 7 bases between them. This CDR3 comprises 12 residues.

This clone was detected many times. This rearrangement joins TRBV7-2 to TRBJ2-3, with unresolved D. In germline, CDR1 is SGHTA, CDR2 FQGNSA. The CDR3 totals 14 residues. Trimming pared 5 bases from V and 6 bases from J, leaving 15 bases between. As DNA, the CDR3 is TGTGCCAGCAGCGCCCTAGGCCGGCGGGATACGCAGTATTTT. Translation: CASSALGRRDTQYF.

J is TRBJ2-3 and V is TRBV9; D is perhaps TRBD2 (5 bases). The V end lost 0 bases, the J end lost 4 bases, and 15 bases lay between the germline ends. CDR1 and CDR2 from the germline V gene are SGDLS and YYNGEE. The CDR3 is 16 residues long. Here the CDR3 reads CASSVEAPRSADTQYF. DNA of the CDR3: TGTGCCAGCAGCGTAGAGGCCCCGCGTAGCGCAGATACGCAGTATTTT. Full variable domain (missing parts from reference TRBV9 and TRBJ2-3): DSGVTQTPKHLITATGQRVTLRCSPRSGDLSVYWYQQSLDQGLQFLIQYYNGEERAKGNILERFSAQQFPDLHSELNLSSLELGDSALYFCASSVEAPRSADTQYFGPGTRLTVL.

The chain's CDR3 is CASSSRDRGRDGYTF. In DNA, the CDR3 is TGTGCCAGCAGTTCACGGGACAGGGGGCGAGATGGCTACACCTTC. The V gene is TRBV27, the J gene TRBJ1-2; 12 nucleotides agree with TRBD1. Germline V gene lookup returns CDR1 MNHEY and CDR2 SMNVEV (reference sequence). Trimming at V came to 4 bases and at J to 6 bases, leaving 6 bases not matched to a gene. The CDR3 is 15 amino acids.

This rearrangement joins TRBV5-1 to TRBJ1-2; 9 positions agree with TRBD1. The V gene end was trimmed by 4 bases and the J gene end by 8 bases; junction bases not matched to a gene: 6. Germline CDR1 and CDR2: SGHRS and YFSETQ. This CDR3 region has 13 residues. CDR3 coding DNA: TGCGCCAGCAGCGTTACAGGGGGCGACGGCTACACCTTC. Protein: CASSVTGGDGYTF. The full variable domain, rest sourced from reference TRBV5-1 and TRBJ1-2, is KAGVTQTPRYLIKTRGQQVTLSCSPISGHRSVSWYQQTPGQGLQFLFEYFSETQRNKGNFPGRFSGRQFSNSRSEMNVSTLELGDSALYLCASSVTGGDGYTFGSGTRLTVV.

The CDR3 is CSVEVPGTAYEQYF. In DNA, the CDR3 is TGCAGCGTTGAAGTCCCCGGGACAGCCTACGAGCAGTACTTC. The chain carries TRBV29-1 and TRBJ2-7; 7 bases map to TRBD1. Unmatched junction bases numbered 5, after V lost 1 base and J lost 2 bases. The CDR3 covers 14 residues. From germline, CDR1 is SQVTM and CDR2 ANQGSEA.

This clone was seen a single time. The chain couples TRBV13 to TRBJ2-1; TRBD2 matches 16 bases. Losses at the gene ends were 5 bases for V and 1 base for J; bases not matched to a gene: 8. CDR1 is PRHDT, CDR2 FYEKMQ, per germline (reference sequence). The CDR3 is 19 residues long. CDR3 protein: CASSNMGLAGGPSYNEQFF. Here the CDR3 DNA reads TGTGCCAGCAGCAACATGGGACTAGCGGGGGGGCCGTCCTACAATGAGCAGTTCTTC.

The count of this clone is one. This chain links TRBV25-1 with TRBJ2-7; D possibly corresponds to TRBD1 (8 bases). CDR3 size: 16 residues. In germline, CDR1 is MGHDK, CDR2 SYGVNS. Trimming left V 4 bases short and J 2 bases short, with 18 bases between. CDR3 in DNA: TGTGCCAGCAGTGCAAGAACAGGGGGGGTACCCTACGAGCAGTACTTC. Translated, it gives CASSARTGGVPYEQYF.